This T cell receptor (beta chain) was retrieved from a study of PD-1 blockade in classical Hodgkin lymphoma. Every patient relapsed after autologous stem cell transplantation, and brentuximab vedotin exposure varied. Sequencing used immunoSEQ multiplex PCR; TCRdb keeps in-frame clones, though not all of them. The data hold about 15,000 clones, with about 83% observed a single time. Sequenced here: peripheral blood mononuclear cells (PBMCs), sampled at baseline. The receptor comes from a human donor with classical Hodgkin lymphoma.

In nucleotides, the CDR3 is TGTGCCAGCAGCTCCCGGACAGCTACGGCCACTGAAGCTTTCTTT. Its translation: CASSSRTATATEAFF. This rearrangement joins TRBV5-4 to TRBJ1-1; D perhaps matches TRBD1 (6 bases). CDR1 is SGHNT, CDR2 YYREEE, per germline (reference sequence). The CDR3 sequence is 15 residues long. Trimming removed 3 bases from V and 4 bases from J, with 16 bases in between.